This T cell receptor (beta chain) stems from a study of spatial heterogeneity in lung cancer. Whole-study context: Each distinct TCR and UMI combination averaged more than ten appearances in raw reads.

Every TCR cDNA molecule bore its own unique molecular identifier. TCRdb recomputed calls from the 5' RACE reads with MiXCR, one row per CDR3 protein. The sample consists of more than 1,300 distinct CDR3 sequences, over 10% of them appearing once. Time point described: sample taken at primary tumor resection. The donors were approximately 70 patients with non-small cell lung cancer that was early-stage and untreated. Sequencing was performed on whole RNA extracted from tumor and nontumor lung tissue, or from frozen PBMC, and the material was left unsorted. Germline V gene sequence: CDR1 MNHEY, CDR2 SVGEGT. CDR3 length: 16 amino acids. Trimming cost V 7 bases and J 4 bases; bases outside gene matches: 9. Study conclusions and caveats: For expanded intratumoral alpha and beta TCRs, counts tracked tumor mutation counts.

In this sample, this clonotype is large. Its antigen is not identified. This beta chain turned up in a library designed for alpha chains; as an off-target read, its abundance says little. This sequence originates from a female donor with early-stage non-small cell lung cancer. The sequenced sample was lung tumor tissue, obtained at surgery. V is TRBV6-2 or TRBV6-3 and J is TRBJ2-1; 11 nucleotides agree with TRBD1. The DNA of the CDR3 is TGTGCCAGCACCCACACGAGGGACAGGGGGTACAATGAGCAGTTCTTC. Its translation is CASTHTRDRGYNEQFF.